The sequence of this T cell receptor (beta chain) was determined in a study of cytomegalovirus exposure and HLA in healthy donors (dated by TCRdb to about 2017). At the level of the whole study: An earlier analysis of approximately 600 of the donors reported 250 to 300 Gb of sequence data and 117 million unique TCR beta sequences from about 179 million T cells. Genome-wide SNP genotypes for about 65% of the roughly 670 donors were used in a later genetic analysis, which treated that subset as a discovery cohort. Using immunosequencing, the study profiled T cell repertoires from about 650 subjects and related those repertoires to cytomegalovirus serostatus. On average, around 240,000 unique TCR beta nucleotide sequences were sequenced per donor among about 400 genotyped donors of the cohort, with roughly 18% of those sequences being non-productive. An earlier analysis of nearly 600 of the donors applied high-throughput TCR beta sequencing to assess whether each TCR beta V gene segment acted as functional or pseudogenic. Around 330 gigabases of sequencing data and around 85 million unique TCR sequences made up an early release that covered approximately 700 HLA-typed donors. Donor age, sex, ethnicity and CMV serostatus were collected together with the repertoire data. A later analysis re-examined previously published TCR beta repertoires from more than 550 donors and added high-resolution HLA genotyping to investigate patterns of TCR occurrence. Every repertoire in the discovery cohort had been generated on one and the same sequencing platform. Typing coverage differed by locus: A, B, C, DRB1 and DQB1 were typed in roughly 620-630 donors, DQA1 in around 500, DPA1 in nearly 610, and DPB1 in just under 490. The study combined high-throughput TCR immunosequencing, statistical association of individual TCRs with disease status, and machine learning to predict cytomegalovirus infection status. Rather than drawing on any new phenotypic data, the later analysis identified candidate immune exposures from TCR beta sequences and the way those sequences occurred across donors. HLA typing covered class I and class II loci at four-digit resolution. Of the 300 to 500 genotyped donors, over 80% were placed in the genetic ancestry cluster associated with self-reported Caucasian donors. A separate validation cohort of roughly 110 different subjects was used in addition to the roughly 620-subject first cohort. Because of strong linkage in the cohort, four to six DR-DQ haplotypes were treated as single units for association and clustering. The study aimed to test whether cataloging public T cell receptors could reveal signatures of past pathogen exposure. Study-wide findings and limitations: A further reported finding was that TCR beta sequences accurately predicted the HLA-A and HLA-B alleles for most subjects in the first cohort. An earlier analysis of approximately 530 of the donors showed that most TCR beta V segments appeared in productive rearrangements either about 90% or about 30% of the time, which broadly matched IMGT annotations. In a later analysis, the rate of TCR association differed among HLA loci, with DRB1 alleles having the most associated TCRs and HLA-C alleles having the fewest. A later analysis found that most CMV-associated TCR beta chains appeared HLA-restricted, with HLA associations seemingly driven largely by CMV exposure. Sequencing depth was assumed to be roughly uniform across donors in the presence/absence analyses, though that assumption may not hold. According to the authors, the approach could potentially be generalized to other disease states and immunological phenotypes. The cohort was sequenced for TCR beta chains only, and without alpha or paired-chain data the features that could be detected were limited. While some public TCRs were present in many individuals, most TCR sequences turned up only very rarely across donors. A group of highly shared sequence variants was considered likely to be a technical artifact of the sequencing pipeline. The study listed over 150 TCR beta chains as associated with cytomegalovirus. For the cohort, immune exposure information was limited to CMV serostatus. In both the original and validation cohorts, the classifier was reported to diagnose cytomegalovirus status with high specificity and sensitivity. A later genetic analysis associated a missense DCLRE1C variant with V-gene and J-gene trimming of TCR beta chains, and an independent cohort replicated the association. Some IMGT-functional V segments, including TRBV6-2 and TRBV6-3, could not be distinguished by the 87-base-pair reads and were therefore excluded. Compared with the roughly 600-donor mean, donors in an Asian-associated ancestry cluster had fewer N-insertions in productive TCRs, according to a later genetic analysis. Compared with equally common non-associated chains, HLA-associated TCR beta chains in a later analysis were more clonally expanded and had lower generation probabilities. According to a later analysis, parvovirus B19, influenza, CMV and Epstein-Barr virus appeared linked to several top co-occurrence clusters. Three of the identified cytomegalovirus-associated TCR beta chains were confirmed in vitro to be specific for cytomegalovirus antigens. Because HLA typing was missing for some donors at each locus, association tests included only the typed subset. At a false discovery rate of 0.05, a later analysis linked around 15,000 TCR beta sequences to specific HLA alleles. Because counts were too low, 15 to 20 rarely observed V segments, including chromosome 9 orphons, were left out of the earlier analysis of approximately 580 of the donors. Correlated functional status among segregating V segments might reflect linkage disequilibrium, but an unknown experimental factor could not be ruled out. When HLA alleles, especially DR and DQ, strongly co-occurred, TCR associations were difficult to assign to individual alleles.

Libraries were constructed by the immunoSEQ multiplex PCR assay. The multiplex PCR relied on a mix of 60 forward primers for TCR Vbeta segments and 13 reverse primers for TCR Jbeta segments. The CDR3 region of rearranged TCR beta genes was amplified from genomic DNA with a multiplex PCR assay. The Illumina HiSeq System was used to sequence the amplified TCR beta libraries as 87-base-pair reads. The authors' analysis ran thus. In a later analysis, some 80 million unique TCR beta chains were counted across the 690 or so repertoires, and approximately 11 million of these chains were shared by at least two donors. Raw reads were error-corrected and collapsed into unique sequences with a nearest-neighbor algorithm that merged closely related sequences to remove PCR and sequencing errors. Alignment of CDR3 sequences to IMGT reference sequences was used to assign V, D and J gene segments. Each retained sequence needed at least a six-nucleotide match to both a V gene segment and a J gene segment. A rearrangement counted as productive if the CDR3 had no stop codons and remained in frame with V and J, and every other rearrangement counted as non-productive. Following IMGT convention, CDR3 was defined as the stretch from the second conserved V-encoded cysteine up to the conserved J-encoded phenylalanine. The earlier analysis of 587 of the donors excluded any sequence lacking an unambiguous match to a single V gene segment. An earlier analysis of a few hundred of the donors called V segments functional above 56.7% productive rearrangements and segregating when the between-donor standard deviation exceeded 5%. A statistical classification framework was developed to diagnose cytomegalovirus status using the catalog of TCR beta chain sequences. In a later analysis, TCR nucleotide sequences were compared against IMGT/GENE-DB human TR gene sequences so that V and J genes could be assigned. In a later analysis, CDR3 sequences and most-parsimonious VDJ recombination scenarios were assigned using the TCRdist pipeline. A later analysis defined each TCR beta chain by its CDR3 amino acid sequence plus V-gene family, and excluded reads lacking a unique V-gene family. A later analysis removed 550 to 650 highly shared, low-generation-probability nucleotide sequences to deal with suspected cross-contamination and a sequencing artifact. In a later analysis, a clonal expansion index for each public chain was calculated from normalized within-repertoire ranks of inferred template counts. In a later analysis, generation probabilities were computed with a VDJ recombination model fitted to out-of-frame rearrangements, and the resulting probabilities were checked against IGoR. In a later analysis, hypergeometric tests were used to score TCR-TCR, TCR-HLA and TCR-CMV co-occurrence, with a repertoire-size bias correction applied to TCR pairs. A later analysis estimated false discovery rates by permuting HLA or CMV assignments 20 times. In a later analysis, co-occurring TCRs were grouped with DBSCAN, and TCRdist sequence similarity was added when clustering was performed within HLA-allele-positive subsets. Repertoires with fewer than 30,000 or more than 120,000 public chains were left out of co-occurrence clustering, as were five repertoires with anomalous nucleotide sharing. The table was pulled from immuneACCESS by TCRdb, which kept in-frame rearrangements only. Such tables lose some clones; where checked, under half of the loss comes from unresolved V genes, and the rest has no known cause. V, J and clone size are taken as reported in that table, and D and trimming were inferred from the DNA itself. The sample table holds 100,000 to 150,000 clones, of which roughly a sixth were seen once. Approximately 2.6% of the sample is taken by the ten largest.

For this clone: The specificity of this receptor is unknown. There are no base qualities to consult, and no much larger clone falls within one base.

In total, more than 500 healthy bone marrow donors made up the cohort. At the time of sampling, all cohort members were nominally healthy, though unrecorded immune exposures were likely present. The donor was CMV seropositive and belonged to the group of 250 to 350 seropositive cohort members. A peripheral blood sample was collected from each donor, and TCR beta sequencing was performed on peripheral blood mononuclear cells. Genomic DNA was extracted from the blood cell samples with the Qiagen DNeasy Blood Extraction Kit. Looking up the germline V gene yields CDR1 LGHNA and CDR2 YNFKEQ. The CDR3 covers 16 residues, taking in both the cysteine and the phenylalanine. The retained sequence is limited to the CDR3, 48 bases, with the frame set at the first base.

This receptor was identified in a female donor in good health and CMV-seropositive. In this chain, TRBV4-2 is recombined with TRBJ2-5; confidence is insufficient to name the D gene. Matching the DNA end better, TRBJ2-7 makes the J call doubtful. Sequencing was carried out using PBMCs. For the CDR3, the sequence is CASSQDRLAGAYEQYF. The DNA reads TGTGCCAGCAGCCAAGATCGATTAGCTGGGGCCTACGAGCAGTACTTC.